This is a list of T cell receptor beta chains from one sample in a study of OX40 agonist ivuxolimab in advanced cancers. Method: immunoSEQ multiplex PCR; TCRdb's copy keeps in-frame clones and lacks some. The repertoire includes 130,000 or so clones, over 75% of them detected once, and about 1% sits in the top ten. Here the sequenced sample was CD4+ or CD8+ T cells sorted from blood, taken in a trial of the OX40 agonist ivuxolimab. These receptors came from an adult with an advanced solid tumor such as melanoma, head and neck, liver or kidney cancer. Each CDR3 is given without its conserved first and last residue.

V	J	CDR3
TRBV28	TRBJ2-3	ASSSRTRTDTQY
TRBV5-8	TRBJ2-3	ASGPGGADTQY
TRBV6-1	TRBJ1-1	ASSVSGLFNMNTEAF
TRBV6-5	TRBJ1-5	ASSYGGAGGQPQH
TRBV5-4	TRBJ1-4	ASSPTGVSTNEKLF
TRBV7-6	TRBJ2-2	ASSLTPPSNTGELF
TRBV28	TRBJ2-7	ASSSSGVQGAEQY
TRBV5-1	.	ASSLGGQTYEQY
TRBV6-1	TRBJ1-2	ASSDDYYGYT
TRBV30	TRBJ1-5	AWTENSNQPQH
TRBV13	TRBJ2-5	ASSLGQGKETQY
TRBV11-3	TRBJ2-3	ASSLGTADTQY
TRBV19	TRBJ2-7	ASSISSWTGTYEQY
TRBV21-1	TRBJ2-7	ASGPLLDRAAYEQY
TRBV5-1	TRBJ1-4	ASSLTGGSEEKLF
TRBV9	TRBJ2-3	ASSVVAGLTDTQY
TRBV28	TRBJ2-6	ASKRGFSGANVLT
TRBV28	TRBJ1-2	ASNPSRVGYT
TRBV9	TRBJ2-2	ASSVTRTGELF
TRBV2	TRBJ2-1	ASSESGLPRNNEQF
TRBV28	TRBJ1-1	ASRSMTGRPEAF
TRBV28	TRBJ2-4	ASSLSQVWAGGKNIQY
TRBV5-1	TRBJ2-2	ASSFLMLAVGTGELF
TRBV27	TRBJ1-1	ASAENTEAF
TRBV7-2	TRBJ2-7	ASRPGTYSYEQY
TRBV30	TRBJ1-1	AWSVGQVNTEAF
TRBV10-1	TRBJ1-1	ASISYTEAF
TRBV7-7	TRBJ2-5	ASSLNGVGVQETQY
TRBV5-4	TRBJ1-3	ASSRTLGGAGNTIY
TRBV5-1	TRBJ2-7	ASSLDKPYEQY
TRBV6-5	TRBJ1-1	ASSYSRQGTNTEAF
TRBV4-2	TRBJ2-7	ASSQDGASGKVYEQY
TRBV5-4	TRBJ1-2	ASSPGQGYYGYT
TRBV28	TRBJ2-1	ASSSRTSVYNEQF
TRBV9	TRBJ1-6	ASSVGVSQNSPLH
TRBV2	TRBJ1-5	ASSADERTRGQPQH
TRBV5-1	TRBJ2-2	ASSLAGSPTVSGELF
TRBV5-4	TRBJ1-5	ASSPGLVNQPQH
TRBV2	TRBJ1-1	ASTDRRNTEAF
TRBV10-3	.	AIGSPNGDEQY
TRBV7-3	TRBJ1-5	ASSPGGGNQPQH
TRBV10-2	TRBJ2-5	ASSDSRWAPMETQY
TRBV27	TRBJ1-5	ASSSFGQYSNQPQH
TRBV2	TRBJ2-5	ASSEDSKETQY
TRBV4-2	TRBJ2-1	ASSQDGTSGRNEQF
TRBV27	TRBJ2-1	ASSPFSGISYNEQF
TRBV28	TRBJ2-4	ASLYNRGTKNIQY